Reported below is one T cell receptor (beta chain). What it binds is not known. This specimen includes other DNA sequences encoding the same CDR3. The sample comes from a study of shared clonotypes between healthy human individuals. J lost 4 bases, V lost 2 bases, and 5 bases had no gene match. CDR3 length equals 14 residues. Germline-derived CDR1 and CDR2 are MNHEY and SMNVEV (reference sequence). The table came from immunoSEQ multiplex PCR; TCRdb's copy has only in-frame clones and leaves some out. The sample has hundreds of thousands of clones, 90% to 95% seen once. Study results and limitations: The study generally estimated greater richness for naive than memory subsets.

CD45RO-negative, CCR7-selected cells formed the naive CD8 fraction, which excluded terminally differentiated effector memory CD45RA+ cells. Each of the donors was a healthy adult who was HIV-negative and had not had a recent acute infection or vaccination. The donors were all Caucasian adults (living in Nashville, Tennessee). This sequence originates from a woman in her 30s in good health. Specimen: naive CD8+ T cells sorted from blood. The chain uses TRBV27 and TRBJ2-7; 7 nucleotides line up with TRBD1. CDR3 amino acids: CASSLTGTAYEQYF. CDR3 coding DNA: TGTGCCAGCAGTTTAACCGGGACAGCGTACGAGCAGTACTTC.